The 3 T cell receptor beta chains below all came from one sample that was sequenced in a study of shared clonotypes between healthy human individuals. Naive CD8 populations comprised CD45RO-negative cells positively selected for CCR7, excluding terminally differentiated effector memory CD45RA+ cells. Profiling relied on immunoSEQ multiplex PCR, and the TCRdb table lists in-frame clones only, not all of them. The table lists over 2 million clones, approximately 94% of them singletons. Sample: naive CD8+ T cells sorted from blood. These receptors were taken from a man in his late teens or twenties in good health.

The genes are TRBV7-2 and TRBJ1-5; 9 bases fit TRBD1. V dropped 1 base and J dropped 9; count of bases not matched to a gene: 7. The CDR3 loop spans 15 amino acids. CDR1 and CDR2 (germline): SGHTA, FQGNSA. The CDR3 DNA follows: TGTGCCAGCAGCTTAGGAGGACAGGGGTCTCGGCCCCAGCATTTT. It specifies CASSLGGQGSRPQHF.

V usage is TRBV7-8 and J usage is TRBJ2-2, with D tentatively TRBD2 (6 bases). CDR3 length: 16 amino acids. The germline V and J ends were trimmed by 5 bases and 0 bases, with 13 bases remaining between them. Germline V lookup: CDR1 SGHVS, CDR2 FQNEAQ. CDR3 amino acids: CASSHLAPANTGELFF. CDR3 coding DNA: TGTGCCAGCAGCCATCTAGCGCCCGCGAACACCGGGGAGCTGTTTTTT.

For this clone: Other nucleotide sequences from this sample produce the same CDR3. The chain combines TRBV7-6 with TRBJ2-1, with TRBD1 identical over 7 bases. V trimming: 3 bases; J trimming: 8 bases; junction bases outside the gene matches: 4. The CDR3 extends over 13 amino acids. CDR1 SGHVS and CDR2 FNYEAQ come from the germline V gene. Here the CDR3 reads CASSLVGGDEQFF. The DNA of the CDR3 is TGTGCCAGCAGCTTGGTAGGGGGCGATGAGCAGTTCTTC.